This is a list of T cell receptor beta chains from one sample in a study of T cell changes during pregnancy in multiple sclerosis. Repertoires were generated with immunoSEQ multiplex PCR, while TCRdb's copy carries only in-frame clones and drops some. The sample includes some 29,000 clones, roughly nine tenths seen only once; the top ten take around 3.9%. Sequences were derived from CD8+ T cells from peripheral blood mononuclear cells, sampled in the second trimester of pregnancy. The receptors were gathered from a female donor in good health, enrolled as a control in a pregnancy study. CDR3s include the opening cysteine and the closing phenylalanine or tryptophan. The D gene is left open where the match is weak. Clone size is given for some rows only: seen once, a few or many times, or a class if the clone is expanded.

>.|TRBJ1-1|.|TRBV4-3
CASSQEGSIDILNTEAFF
TGCGCCAGCAGCCAAGAAGGTAGTATAGACATCTTGAACACTGAAGCTTTCTTT
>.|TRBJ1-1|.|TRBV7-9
CASSLSGTHTEAFF
TGTGCCAGCAGCTTATCGGGGACTCACACTGAAGCTTTCTTT
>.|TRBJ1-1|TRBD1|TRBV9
CASSELRTGLNTEAFF
TGTGCCAGCAGCGAACTCCGGACAGGGTTGAACACTGAAGCTTTCTTT
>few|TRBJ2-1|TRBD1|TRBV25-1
CASNRQGSYNEQFF
TGTGCCAGTAATAGACAGGGCTCCTACAATGAGCAGTTCTTC
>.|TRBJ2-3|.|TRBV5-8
CASSLAETVTDTQYF
TGTGCCAGCAGCTTGGCCGAGACAGTTACAGATACGCAGTATTTT
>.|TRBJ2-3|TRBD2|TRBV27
CASSLSAGGPTDTQYF
TGTGCCAGCAGTTTGTCCGCGGGGGGGCCTACAGATACGCAGTATTTT
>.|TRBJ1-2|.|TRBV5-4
CASSLQGLYGYTF
TGTGCCAGCAGCTTACAAGGACTCTATGGCTACACCTTC
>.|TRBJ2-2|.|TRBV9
CASSSRGTGGDTGELFF
TGTGCCAGCAGCTCCCGTGGAACAGGCGGCGACACCGGGGAGCTGTTTTTT
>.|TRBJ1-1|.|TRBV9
CASSVEGTEAFF
TGTGCCAGCAGCGTAGAGGGGACTGAAGCTTTCTTT
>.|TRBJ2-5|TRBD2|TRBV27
CATGETTSGETQYF
TGTGCCACCGGAGAAACGACTAGCGGGGAGACCCAGTACTTC
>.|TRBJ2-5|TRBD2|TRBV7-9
CASWYSGGPKETQYF
TGTGCCAGCTGGTACAGCGGGGGCCCTAAAGAGACCCAGTACTTC
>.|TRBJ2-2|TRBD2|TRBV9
CASSVAWEGTGELFF
TGTGCCAGCAGCGTAGCTTGGGAGGGAACCGGGGAGCTGTTTTTT
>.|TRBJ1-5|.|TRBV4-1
CASSQERRRGQPQHF
TGCGCCAGCAGCCAAGAGAGAAGGCGGGGTCAGCCCCAGCATTTT
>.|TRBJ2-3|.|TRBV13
CASSQTEYTDTQYF
TGTGCCAGCAGCCAGACAGAGTACACAGATACGCAGTATTTT
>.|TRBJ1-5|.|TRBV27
CASRAGGAYFNQPQHF
TGTGCCAGCAGGGCAGGTGGGGCCTACTTCAATCAGCCCCAGCATTTT
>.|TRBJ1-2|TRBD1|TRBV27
CASSTGQGYGYTF
TGTGCCAGCAGTACTGGACAGGGCTATGGCTACACCTTC
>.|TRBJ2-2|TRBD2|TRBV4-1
CASSQEGTSGGGTGPGELFF
TGCGCCAGCAGCCAAGAGGGGACTAGCGGGGGGGGGACGGGACCCGGGGAGCTGTTTTTT
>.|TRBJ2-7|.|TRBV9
CASSLKGGIYEQYF
TGTGCCAGCAGTCTTAAGGGGGGGATCTACGAGCAGTACTTC
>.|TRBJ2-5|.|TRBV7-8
CASSPQSEETQYF
TGTGCCAGCAGCCCCCAGTCGGAGGAGACCCAGTACTTC
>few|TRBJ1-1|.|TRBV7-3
CASAGMNTEAFF
TGTGCCAGCGCAGGAATGAACACTGAAGCTTTCTTT
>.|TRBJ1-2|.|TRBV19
CASSPAGVYGYTF
TGTGCCAGTAGCCCGGCCGGGGTCTATGGCTACACCTTC
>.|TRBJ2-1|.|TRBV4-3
CASSQDIGDSKAQFF
TGCGCCAGCAGCCAAGATATAGGGGACTCCAAAGCGCAGTTCTTC
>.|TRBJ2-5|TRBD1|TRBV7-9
CASSPLTGTGYQETQYF
TGTGCCAGCAGCCCCTTAACCGGGACAGGGTACCAAGAGACCCAGTACTTC
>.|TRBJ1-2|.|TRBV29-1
CSVAAGTNGYTF
TGCAGCGTCGCGGCTGGGACAAATGGCTACACCTTC
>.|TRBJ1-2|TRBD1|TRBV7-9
CASSSPGQANYGYTF
TGTGCCAGCAGCTCTCCGGGACAGGCAAACTATGGCTACACCTTC
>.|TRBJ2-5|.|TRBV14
CASSPYQETQYF
TGTGCCAGCAGTCCTTACCAAGAGACCCAGTACTTC
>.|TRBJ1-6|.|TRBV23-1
CASSQQGISLDSPLHF
TGCGCCAGCAGTCAACAGGGAATCAGTCTGGATTCACCCCTCCACTTT
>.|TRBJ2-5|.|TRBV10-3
CASLRRGRETQYF
TGTGCCAGCTTACGACGGGGTAGGGAGACCCAGTACTTC
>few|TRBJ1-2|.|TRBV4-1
CASSQVHTGTYGYTF
TGCGCCAGCAGCCAAGTTCATACAGGGACCTATGGCTACACCTTC
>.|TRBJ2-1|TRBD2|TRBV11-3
CASSSGLAGGGRNEQFF
TGTGCCAGCAGCTCGGGACTAGCGGGGGGCGGAAGGAATGAGCAGTTCTTC
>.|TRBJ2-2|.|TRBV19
CASSMVAAGELFF
TGTGCCAGTAGTATGGTAGCGGCCGGGGAGCTGTTTTTT
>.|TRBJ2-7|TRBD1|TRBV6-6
CASSSGQGAEQYF
TGTGCCAGCAGTTCCGGACAGGGAGCCGAGCAGTACTTC
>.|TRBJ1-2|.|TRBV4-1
CASSQDQSGGVYGYTF
TGCGCCAGCAGCCAAGATCAATCGGGCGGGGTCTATGGCTACACCTTC
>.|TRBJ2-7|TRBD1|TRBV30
CAWEIPGGASSYEQYF
TGTGCCTGGGAAATCCCAGGGGGCGCGAGCTCCTACGAGCAGTACTTC
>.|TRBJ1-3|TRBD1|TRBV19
CASTPDRGPGNTIYF
TGTGCCAGTACCCCGGACAGGGGGCCTGGAAACACCATATATTTT
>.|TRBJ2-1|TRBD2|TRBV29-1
CSVVLAGAQRGYNEQFF
TGCAGCGTTGTATTAGCGGGGGCCCAGAGGGGCTACAATGAGCAGTTCTTC
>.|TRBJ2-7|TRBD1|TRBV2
CASSETGGWVEQYF
TGTGCCAGCAGTGAAACAGGGGGGTGGGTTGAGCAGTACTTC
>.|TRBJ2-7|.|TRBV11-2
CASSFSFSGTYYEQYF
TGTGCCAGCAGCTTCTCATTTTCCGGGACATATTACGAGCAGTACTTC
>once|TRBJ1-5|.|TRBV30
CAWSPGTLSNQPQHF
TGTGCCTGGAGTCCCGGGACACTTAGCAATCAGCCCCAGCATTTT
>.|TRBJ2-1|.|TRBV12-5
CASAMESEQFF
TGTGCTAGTGCTATGGAGTCTGAGCAGTTCTTC
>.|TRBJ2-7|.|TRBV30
CAWNLGGSSYEQYF
TGTGCCTGGAATTTGGGGGGTAGCTCCTACGAGCAGTACTTC